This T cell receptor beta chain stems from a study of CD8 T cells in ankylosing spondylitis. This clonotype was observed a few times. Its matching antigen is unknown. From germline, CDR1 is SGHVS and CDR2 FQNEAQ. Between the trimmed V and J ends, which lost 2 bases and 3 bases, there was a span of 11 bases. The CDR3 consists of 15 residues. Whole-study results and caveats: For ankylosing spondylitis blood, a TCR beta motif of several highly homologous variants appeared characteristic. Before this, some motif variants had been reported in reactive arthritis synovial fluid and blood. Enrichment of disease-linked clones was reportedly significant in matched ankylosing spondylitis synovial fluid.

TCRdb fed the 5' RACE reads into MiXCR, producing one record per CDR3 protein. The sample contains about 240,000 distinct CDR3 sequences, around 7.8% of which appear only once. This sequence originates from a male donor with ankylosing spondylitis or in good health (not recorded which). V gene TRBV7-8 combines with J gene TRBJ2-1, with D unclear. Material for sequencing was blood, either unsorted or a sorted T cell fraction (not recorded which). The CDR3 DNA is TGTGCCAGCAGCTTAAGTGAAGGATTCTACAATGAGCAGTTCTTC. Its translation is CASSLSEGFYNEQFF.